The 29 T cell receptor beta chains below all came from one sample that was sequenced in a study of molecular identifiers for immune sequencing clone quantification. TCRdb re-analysed the PCR reads in MiXCR, keeping a single row per CDR3 protein. The table has roughly 100,000 distinct CDR3 sequences, 35% seen once. The source material was naive CD8+ T cells from blood, with Jurkat cell RNA spiked in. Subset in this sample: FACS-sorted CD8+CD4-CCR7+CD45RA+ naive T cells. The receptors come from a human donor in good health. Some libraries in this study had Jurkat cell RNA spiked in.

The chain employs TRBV23-1 and TRBJ2-3; TRBD2 is a possible D gene (8 bases). Being an ORF, TRBV23-1 has a function that is uncertain. Trimming took off 1 base at V and 4 bases at J, with 15 bases between the two ends. The CDR3 contains 16 residues. The CDR3 loop reads CASSQYPGGGPDTQYF. The CDR3 DNA reads TGCGCCAGCAGTCAATATCCGGGAGGGGGCCCAGATACGCAGTATTTT.

The chain employs TRBV27 and TRBJ2-4, with a possible D match to TRBD2 (5 bases). V was shortened by 7 bases and J by 3 bases, with 13 bases between the two germline ends. The CDR3 is made up of 14 amino acids. The germline V gene has CDR1 MNHEY and CDR2 SMNVEV (reference sequence). The CDR3 DNA reads as TGTGCCAGCACTTCCCGGAGGATCAAAAACATTCAGTACTTC. Protein sequence: CASTSRRIKNIQYF.

The chain has TRBV27 and TRBJ2-4, with D uncertain. This CDR3 is built from 16 residues. Germline V gives CDR1 MNHEY, CDR2 SMNVEV (reference sequence). With 5 bases removed from V and 1 base from J, the gap between germline ends came to 15 bases. CDR3 protein: CASSPRWSLAKNIQYF. CDR3 sequence (DNA): TGTGCCAGCAGTCCCCGTTGGAGCCTGGCCAAAAACATTCAGTACTTC.

This clonotype has only one observation. The gene calls are TRBV7-8 and TRBJ2-1; the D gene is possibly TRBD2 (5 bases). Gene TRBJ2-7 matches the end of the DNA better, so the J call may be wrong. This CDR3 is 16 amino acids long. Germline assignment: CDR1 SGHVS and CDR2 FQNEAQ. CDR3 in amino acids: CASSLTSGGPNKEQYF. In DNA, the CDR3 is TGTGCCAGCAGCCTTACGTCTGGAGGACCCAACAAAGAGCAGTACTTC.

This clonotype has just one count. The chain uses TRBV6-5 and TRBJ2-1; D is undetermined. The CDR3 is made up of 13 amino acids. Germline CDR1 reads MNHEY; CDR2 reads SVGAGI. Trimming removed 0 bases from V and 9 bases from J, with 9 bases in between. The CDR3: CASSYSGLGEQFF. The DNA for the CDR3 is TGTGCCAGCAGTTACTCTGGGCTGGGTGAGCAGTTCTTC.

This sequence joins TRBV7-8 and TRBJ1-6; a possible D gene is TRBD1 (5 bases). Trimming stripped 3 bases from V and 10 bases from J, with 13 bases between. This CDR3 has 14 amino acids. CDR1 SGHVS and CDR2 FQNEAQ come from the germline V gene. The CDR3, as DNA: TGTGCCAGCAGCTTTAGGCAGTCAGGGTCACCCCTCCACTTT. Its translation is CASSFRQSGSPLHF.

This clonotype appeared many times. This chain connects TRBV6-1 to TRBJ1-1, with 9 bases lining up with TRBD1. This CDR3 comprises 13 residues. Looked up from germline, CDR1 is MNHNS and CDR2 is SASEGT. Trimming removed 6 bases from V and 4 bases from J; junction bases left unmatched: 3. This chain's CDR3 is CASSRDRATEAFF. CDR3 bases: TGTGCCAGCAGCCGGGACAGGGCCACTGAAGCTTTCTTT.

This chain connects TRBV20-1 to TRBJ2-1; 8 bases are shared with TRBD2. In germline, CDR1 is DFQATT, CDR2 SNEGSKA (reference sequence). J was trimmed by 4 bases and V by 5 bases; bases with no gene match: 7. The CDR3 runs 14 residues. CDR3 residues: CSALSGSRYNEQFF. As DNA, the CDR3 is TGCAGTGCTCTAAGCGGGAGTAGGTACAATGAGCAGTTCTTC.

The gene calls are TRBV29-1 and TRBJ2-1; TRBD1 might be the D (5 bases). Germline lookup yields CDR1 SQVTM and CDR2 ANQGSEA. V lost 4 bases and J lost 8, with 18 bases in between. The CDR3 is made up of 14 amino acids. CDR3 sequence: CSVVGRGVEDEQFF. CDR3 in DNA: TGCAGCGTTGTAGGTAGGGGCGTCGAGGATGAGCAGTTCTTC.

The rearrangement joins TRBV7-6 to TRBJ2-3; the D gene could be TRBD1 or TRBD2 (5 bases each). The CDR3 totals 13 residues. The germline V gene encodes CDR1 SGHVS and CDR2 FNYEAQ. V lost 5 bases and J 5 bases, leaving 11 bases between the germline ends. CDR3 sequence reads: CASSPWDQDTQYF. CDR3 in DNA: TGTGCCAGCAGCCCATGGGACCAAGATACGCAGTATTTT.

This clonotype was counted ten times or more. This rearrangement joins TRBV12-3 or TRBV12-4 to TRBJ1-1; D is possibly TRBD1 (5 bases). The CDR3 length is 12 residues. Trimming cost V 4 bases and J 4 bases, with 7 bases left between them. The CDR3 sequence: CASSYGATEAFF. In DNA, the CDR3 is TGTGCCAGCAGTTACGGGGCCACTGAAGCTTTCTTT.

V gene TRBV4-1 combines with J gene TRBJ1-1; D is uncertain. Germline loops: CDR1 MGHRA, CDR2 YSYEKL. Trimming pared 0 bases from V and 8 bases from J, leaving 7 bases between. This CDR3 is 12 amino acids long. The chain's CDR3 is CASSQDWVEAFF. For the CDR3, the DNA is TGCGCCAGCAGCCAAGATTGGGTCGAAGCTTTCTTT.

This clonotype was seen only a few times. The J gene is TRBJ2-2, the V gene TRBV7-9; TRBD2 might be the D (6 bases). Deletions cut 3 bases from V and 6 bases from J, with 8 bases between. The CDR3 contains 13 residues. Germline V gene lookup returns CDR1 SEHNR and CDR2 FQNEAQ (reference sequence). The CDR3 bases are TGTGCCAGCAGCTTTGGAGGGGCCGGGGAGCTGTTTTTT. Its translation: CASSFGGAGELFF.

This clonotype appeared a few times. V usage is TRBV11-2 and J usage is TRBJ2-7, with D perhaps TRBD1 (5 bases). Germline-derived CDR1 and CDR2 are SGHAT and FQNNGV. Trimming cost V 2 bases and J 5 bases, with 16 bases left between them. The CDR3 is 15 amino acids. The CDR3: CASSLTPGQSHEQYF. The CDR3 DNA reads TGTGCCAGCAGCTTAACCCCAGGGCAATCCCACGAGCAGTACTTC.

This chain joins TRBV11-3 and TRBJ2-7, with D perhaps matching TRBD1 or TRBD2 (5 bases each). The CDR3 contains 15 residues. Germline V gives CDR1 SGHNT, CDR2 YENEEA. V was clipped by 5 bases and J by 2 bases, with 16 bases between them. This CDR3 reads CASSLSGGTPYEQYF. The CDR3 bases are TGTGCCAGCAGCCTTAGTGGGGGAACTCCCTACGAGCAGTACTTC.

With regard to this clonotype: A much larger clone sits a single nucleotide away, making a read error possible. The chain links TRBV29-1 to TRBJ1-1; TRBD1 matches at 7 bases. The J segment lost 0 bases and the V segment lost 7 bases, leaving 8 bases of the junction unmatched. This CDR3 region has 14 residues. Germline V gives CDR1 SQVTM, CDR2 ANQGSEA. Here the CDR3 DNA reads TGCAGCGATGATCTCAGGGGGATGAACACTGAAGCTTTCTTT. Its translation: CSDDLRGMNTEAFF.

The chain combines TRBV21-1 with TRBJ2-5. TRBV21-1 counts as a pseudogene. This CDR3 is built from 13 residues. The CDR3 coding sequence is TGTGCCAGCAGCAAAGAGAAGCAAGAGACCCAGTACTTC. It encodes CASSKEKQETQYF.

This clonotype appeared many times. V is TRBV13 and J is TRBJ1-4; D remains ambiguous. V was shortened by 7 bases and J by 5 bases, with 11 bases between the two germline ends. The CDR3 consists of 13 residues. CDR1 and CDR2 from the germline V gene are PRHDT and FYEKMQ (reference sequence). The CDR3 region is CASKGSTNEKLFF. CDR3 in DNA: TGTGCCAGCAAAGGCAGCACGAATGAAAAACTGTTTTTT.

The sample holds many counts of this clonotype. The J gene is TRBJ2-3, the V gene TRBV9; weak D call: TRBD2 (6 bases). This CDR3 spans 15 amino acids. The V gene lost 3 bases and the J gene lost 0 bases, with 11 bases spanning the gap. Germline CDR1 is SGDLS and CDR2 is YYNGEE. The CDR3 protein is CASSGSGPSTDTQYF. The DNA of the CDR3 is TGTGCCAGCAGCGGAAGCGGGCCTAGCACAGATACGCAGTATTTT. Together with reference TRBV9 and TRBJ2-3, the CDR3 gives the full variable domain: DSGVTQTPKHLITATGQRVTLRCSPRSGDLSVYWYQQSLDQGLQFLIQYYNGEERAKGNILERFSAQQFPDLHSELNLSSLELGDSALYFCASSGSGPSTDTQYFGPGTRLTVL.

The V gene is TRBV4-2, the J gene TRBJ2-7, with D perhaps TRBD2 (5 bases). Germline lookup yields CDR1 LGHNA and CDR2 YNFKEQ. V lost 4 bases and J 0 bases, leaving 19 bases between the germline ends. The CDR3 runs to 17 residues. The CDR3 loop is CASSRATEDFSSYEQYF. The DNA of the CDR3 is TGTGCCAGCAGCCGAGCAACAGAGGACTTCAGCTCCTACGAGCAGTACTTC.

About this clonotype itself: A single base separates this from a much larger clone, so it may be a read error. This chain links TRBV5-4 with TRBJ1-5; the D is unclear. Looked up from germline, CDR1 is SGHNT and CDR2 is YYREEE (reference sequence). The CDR3 contains 17 residues. CDR3 region: CASSLVNPAGSNQPQQF. The CDR3 DNA follows: TGTGCCAGCAGCTTGGTGAACCCCGCAGGTAGCAATCAGCCCCAGCAATTT.

Comment on this clonotype: At one end, the junction sequence differs from germline, possibly due to a read error. The chain links TRBV28 to TRBJ1-5; D not certain. This CDR3 region has 14 residues. Germline CDR1 MDHEN, CDR2 SYDVKM. The CDR3 nucleotides read TGTGCCAGCAGTTTACTGTTTAGCAATCTGCCCCAGCATTTT. Its translation is CASSLLFSNLPQHF.

This clonotype appeared a few times. The V gene is TRBV2, the J gene TRBJ2-5; D not resolved. Germline CDR1 reads SNHLY; CDR2 reads FYNNEI. This CDR3 is built from 13 residues. The ends were cut back, 5 bases at V and 5 bases at J, with 12 bases in the middle. CDR3 sequence (DNA): TGTGCCAGCAGTCCCCTGGGCAAGGAGACCCAGTACTTC. As protein: CASSPLGKETQYF.

Details on this clonotype: Because it lacks the conserved phenylalanine or tryptophan at the end, this CDR3 is likely a read error. The J gene is TRBJ2-3, the V gene TRBV4-1; D is undetermined. Deletions cut 3 bases from V and 0 bases from J, with 13 bases between. The CDR3 runs 16 residues. Per the germline V gene, CDR1 is MGHRA and CDR2 is YSYEKL. Here the CDR3 DNA reads TGCGCCAGCAGCCACCCGACAAGCGCAAGCACAGATACGCAGTATATT. It yields the protein CASSHPTSASTDTQYI.

With respect to this clonotype: This could be a read error, since a much larger clone is one nucleotide away. This chain connects TRBV28 to TRBJ2-7, with D hard to call. Germline CDR1 and CDR2: MDHEN and SYDVKM. The length of the CDR3 is 13 residues. The ends were cut back, 7 bases at V and 2 bases at J, with 12 bases in the middle. The CDR3 sequence is CASTHHGPYEQYF. The CDR3 DNA follows: TGTGCCAGCACTCATCACGGGCCCTACGAGCAGTACTTC.

V and J are TRBV9 and TRBJ1-2; D remains unclear. Germline V gene lookup returns CDR1 SGDLS and CDR2 YYNGEE. This CDR3 is 14 amino acids long. Trimming removed 3 bases at V and 4 bases at J, with 13 bases between. CDR3 DNA: TGTGCCAGCAGCGGACGGGCCAGTCTCTATGGCTACACCTTC. It encodes CASSGRASLYGYTF.

This clonotype occurred a few times. The chain combines TRBV28 with TRBJ2-2; 11 bases agree with TRBD2. CDR3 length: 20 amino acids. CDR1 MDHEN and CDR2 SYDVKM come from the germline V gene. Trimming took 7 bases from V and 4 from J; bases not matched to a gene: 20. The CDR3 spells CASTSYTLAGVRLGTGELFF. CDR3 nucleotide sequence: TGTGCCAGCACTTCCTATACACTAGCGGGAGTCAGGTTGGGCACCGGGGAGCTGTTTTTT.

In regard to this clonotype: This CDR3 fails to terminate in the conserved phenylalanine or tryptophan, so it likely reflects a read error. V usage is TRBV19 and J usage is TRBJ1-2; D gene ambiguous. The CDR3 totals 12 residues. In germline, CDR1 is LNHDA, CDR2 SQIVND (reference sequence). V lost 2 bases and J lost 3, with 4 bases in between. As DNA, the CDR3 is TGTGCCAGTAGTATAACGGACTATGGCTACACCATC. It specifies CASSITDYGYTI.

The V and J genes are TRBV20-1 and TRBJ2-7; 10 nucleotides align to TRBD1. The trim removed 4 bases at V and 4 bases at J, leaving 10 bases unmatched. This CDR3 comprises 15 residues. Per the germline V gene, CDR1 is DFQATT and CDR2 is SNEGSKA (reference sequence). As DNA, the CDR3 is TGCAGTGCTAAAACCCCCGGGGACAGGGGATACGAGCAGTACTTC. Its protein product is CSAKTPGDRGYEQYF.